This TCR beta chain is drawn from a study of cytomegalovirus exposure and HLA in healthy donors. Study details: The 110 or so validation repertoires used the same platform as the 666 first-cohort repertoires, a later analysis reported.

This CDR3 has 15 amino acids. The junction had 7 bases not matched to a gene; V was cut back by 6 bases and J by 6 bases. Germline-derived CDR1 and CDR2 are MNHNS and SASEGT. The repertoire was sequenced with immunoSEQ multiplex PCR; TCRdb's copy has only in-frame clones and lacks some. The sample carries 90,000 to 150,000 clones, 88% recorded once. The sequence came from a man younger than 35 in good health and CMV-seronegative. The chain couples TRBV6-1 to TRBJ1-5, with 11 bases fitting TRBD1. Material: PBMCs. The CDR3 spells CASSVGQGDSQPQHF. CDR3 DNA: TGTGCCAGCAGCGTGGGACAGGGGGATAGTCAGCCCCAGCATTTT.